The 26 T cell receptor beta chains below were found in one sample sequenced in a study of blood T cell repertoires in COVID-19. Clones were sequenced by immunoSEQ multiplex PCR, and TCRdb holds only the in-frame ones, with some missing. The repertoire has some 240,000 clones, more than 75% of them found once; the top ten carry 6.6%. The sequencing input was PBMCs or T cells enriched from blood (not recorded which). The source of these receptors is a woman between 50 and 59 years old who had been exposed to COVID-19.

The V gene is TRBV6-5, the J gene TRBJ1-1; 8 nucleotides line up with TRBD1. Looked up from germline, CDR1 is MNHEY and CDR2 is SVGAGI. V shed 4 bases, J shed 0 bases, and the junction held 7 bases outside the gene matches. The CDR3 is made up of 16 amino acids. In DNA, the CDR3 is TGTGCCAGCAGTTTAACCCAGGGGGCTTTGAACACTGAAGCTTTCTTT. Amino acid sequence: CASSLTQGALNTEAFF.

This chain connects TRBV19 to TRBJ2-1; TRBD2 agrees at 9 bases. CDR3 size: 16 residues. CDR1 and CDR2 from the germline V gene are LNHDA and SQIVND (reference sequence). Trimming took 8 bases from V and 0 from J; bases not matched to a gene: 8. The CDR3 DNA reads TGTGCCAGTTTTTTTCGGCGGGGGGGCTCCTACAATGAGCAGTTCTTC. Translation: CASFFRRGGSYNEQFF.

V and J are TRBV5-6 and TRBJ2-1; TRBD2 aligns across 11 bases. Germline lookup yields CDR1 SGHDT and CDR2 YYEEEE. The CDR3 is made up of 15 amino acids. The trim removed 2 bases at V and 2 bases at J, leaving 0 bases unmatched. CDR3 sequence: CASSLLAGAYNEQFF. The CDR3 DNA follows: TGTGCCAGCAGCTTACTAGCGGGGGCCTACAATGAGCAGTTCTTC.

Here the CDR3 DNA reads TGTGCCAGCAGCGTAGAGGGGTCCGGGGAGCTGTTTTTT. Protein sequence: CASSVEGSGELFF. The V call is TRBV9, the J call TRBJ2-2, with a tentative D call TRBD1 (5 bases). Trimming removed 0 bases from V and 6 bases from J, with 6 bases in between. There are 13 residues in the CDR3. The germline V gene encodes CDR1 SGDLS and CDR2 YYNGEE.

This chain links TRBV7-9 with TRBJ2-1, with D unresolved. V dropped 8 bases and J dropped 0 bases, with 8 bases sitting between them. The length of the CDR3 is 13 residues. The germline CDR1 and CDR2 sequences are SEHNR and FQNEAQ (reference sequence). For the CDR3, the DNA is TGTGCCAGCGGCTCTAACTCCTACAATGAGCAGTTCTTC. This sequence encodes CASGSNSYNEQFF.

In DNA, the CDR3 is TGTGCCAGCAGTCTAGACAGAACGAACACTGAAGCTTTCTTT. Translation: CASSLDRTNTEAFF. The rearrangement links TRBV2 to TRBJ1-1, with a tentative D call TRBD1 (5 bases). CDR1 is SNHLY and CDR2 is FYNNEI in the germline V gene. The CDR3 runs 14 residues. V was shortened by 5 bases and J by 1 base, with 11 bases between the two germline ends. The entire variable domain, with the rest obtained from reference TRBV2 and TRBJ1-1, is as follows: EPEVTQTPSHQVTQMGQEVILRCVPISNHLYFYWYRQILGQKVEFLVSFYNNEISEKSEIFDDQFSVERPDGSNFTLKIRSTKLEDSAMYFCASSLDRTNTEAFFGQGTRLTVV.

The chain uses TRBV9 and TRBJ2-2, with 8 positions matching TRBD1. After removal of 1 base from V and 4 bases from J, the junction contained 0 bases not matched to a gene. Germline V lookup: CDR1 SGDLS, CDR2 YYNGEE. CDR3 size: 14 residues. The CDR3 DNA reads as TGTGCCAGCAGCGTACAGGGGGCCACCGGGGAGCTGTTTTTT. The encoded protein is CASSVQGATGELFF.

This clone was detected only a few times. The rearrangement uses TRBV5-4 and TRBJ1-6, with unresolved D. Germline V gene data show CDR1 as SGHNT and CDR2 as YYREEE (reference sequence). This CDR3 has 15 amino acids. Trimming left V 1 base short and J 8 bases short, with 13 bases between. The CDR3 loop reads CASSLYTTGYSPLHF. Written as DNA, the CDR3 is TGTGCCAGCAGCTTGTATACGACGGGGTATTCACCCCTCCACTTT.

The chain is built from TRBV11-1 and TRBJ1-1, with D perhaps TRBD1 (5 bases). Germline V gene data show CDR1 as SGHAT and CDR2 as FQDESV (reference sequence). The length of the CDR3 is 14 residues. V was clipped by 1 base and J by 4 bases, with 10 bases between them. The CDR3 DNA reads as TGTGCCAGCAGCTTAGTGCGGGGCGCCACTGAAGCTTTCTTT. Its protein is CASSLVRGATEAFF.

As for this clone: This likely comes from a read error, as the CDR3 has no conserved phenylalanine or tryptophan at its end. The DNA is omitted, as the CDR3 cannot be located on it reliably, and the CDR3 follows TCRdb's listing. This chain links TRBV15 with TRBJ1-1; the DNA was not used to check the table's D call, TRBD1. Germline-derived CDR1 and CDR2 are LNHNV and YYDKDF (reference sequence). The CDR3 spans 8 amino acids, including both terminal residues. The CDR3 is CATSRDGL.

This sequence joins TRBV5-4 and TRBJ2-3; 10 nucleotides align to TRBD2. With V trimmed by 4 bases and J by 6 bases, 11 bases remained unmatched. Germline V CDR1 and CDR2: SGHNT, YYREEE (reference sequence). The CDR3 sequence is 16 residues long. CDR3 residues: CASSSPSGGAWDTQYF. Written as DNA, the CDR3 is TGTGCCAGCAGCAGCCCCAGCGGGGGGGCGTGGGATACGCAGTATTTT.

The genes are TRBV12-3 or TRBV12-4 and TRBJ1-1; 7 nucleotides match TRBD1. The CDR3 consists of 13 residues. V was pared by 6 bases and J by 6 bases, with 7 bases of the junction left unmatched. CDR3 in DNA: TGTGCCAGCAGGACAATTCAGGGGGCTGAAGCTTTCTTT. It codes for CASRTIQGAEAFF.

Turning to this clone: Other DNA sequences of this sample code for an identical CDR3. The chain has TRBV29-1 and TRBJ2-7, with 8 nucleotides matching TRBD1. This CDR3 spans 12 amino acids. Germline V CDR1 and CDR2: SQVTM, ANQGSEA. The junction had 4 bases not matched to a gene; V was cut back by 7 bases and J by 2 bases. CDR3 DNA: TGCAGCGCTGGGACAGGTGCCTACGAGCAGTACTTC. Translating gives CSAGTGAYEQYF.

This chain joins TRBV6-5 and TRBJ2-7; D gene ambiguous. Germline loops: CDR1 MNHEY, CDR2 SVGAGI. The ends were cut back, 0 bases at V and 5 bases at J, with 11 bases in the middle. The CDR3 length is 14 residues. Written as DNA, the CDR3 is TGTGCCAGCAGTTACTCGTATCAGGCGAACGAGCAGTACTTC. It translates to CASSYSYQANEQYF.

The CDR3 reads CASSLEQGNYGYTF. CDR3 in DNA: TGTGCCAGCAGCTTGGAACAGGGAAACTATGGCTACACCTTC. The chain employs TRBV5-6 and TRBJ1-2; a weak D match, TRBD1 (6 bases). V lost 0 bases to trimming and J lost 2 bases, with 8 bases between them. This CDR3 has 14 amino acids. CDR1 is SGHDT, CDR2 YYEEEE, per germline.

The chain recombines TRBV10-2 with TRBJ2-6; TRBD1 agrees at 11 bases. Germline CDR1 is WSHSY and CDR2 is SAAADI. The CDR3 sequence is 15 residues long. The ends lost 8 bases at V and 4 bases at J; junction bases unmatched: 4. The CDR3 loop is CASGQGATGANVLTF. The CDR3 region has the DNA TGCGCCAGCGGACAGGGGGCGACCGGGGCCAACGTCCTGACTTTC.

The gene calls are TRBV7-8 and TRBJ2-6, with D hard to call. Germline assignment: CDR1 SGHVS and CDR2 FQNEAQ. V was clipped by 4 bases and J by 0 bases, with 13 bases between them. The CDR3 has 17 residues. The CDR3 DNA reads as TGTGCCAGCAGCTCACCGGCGGCGATCTCTGGGGCCAACGTCCTGACTTTC. It encodes CASSSPAAISGANVLTF. Together with reference TRBV7-8 and TRBJ2-6, the CDR3 gives the full variable domain: GAGVSQSPRYKVAKRGQDVALRCDPISGHVSLFWYQQALGQGPEFLTYFQNEAQLDKSGLPSDRFFAERPEGSVSTLKIQRTQQEDSAVYLCASSSPAAISGANVLTFGAGSRLTVL.

The rearrangement joins TRBV7-9 to TRBJ2-2, with TRBD2 as a possible D gene (6 bases). The CDR3 sequence is 16 residues long. Per germline, CDR1 SEHNR and CDR2 FQNEAQ (reference sequence). Deletions cut 5 bases from V and 1 base from J, with 14 bases between. CDR3: CASSLLTAGNTGELFF. The CDR3 region has the DNA TGTGCCAGCAGCCTATTAACAGCGGGGAACACCGGGGAGCTGTTTTTT.

V is TRBV19 and J is TRBJ1-2, with TRBD1 identical over 7 bases. In germline, CDR1 is LNHDA, CDR2 SQIVND (reference sequence). The CDR3 loop spans 11 amino acids. The V gene end was trimmed by 7 bases and the J gene end by 8 bases; junction bases not matched to a gene: 4. The chain's CDR3 is CASKQGIGYTF. CDR3 in DNA: TGTGCCAGTAAACAGGGGATCGGCTACACCTTC.

The V gene is TRBV27, the J gene TRBJ1-1; 9 nucleotides agree with TRBD1. This CDR3 spans 15 amino acids. The germline gives CDR1 MNHEY, CDR2 SMNVEV (reference sequence). J gave up 4 bases and V 5 bases, and 8 bases lay outside the gene matches. DNA for the CDR3: TGTGCCAGCAGTCGACTGGACAGGGGCTCCACTGAAGCTTTCTTT. Its protein is CASSRLDRGSTEAFF.

This chain connects TRBV7-9 to TRBJ1-1, with D perhaps TRBD1 (6 bases). This CDR3 has 13 residues. Germline loops: CDR1 SEHNR, CDR2 FQNEAQ (reference sequence). V was trimmed by 1 base and J by 11 bases, leaving 14 bases between them. CDR3 region: CASSLDQGFGAFF. The CDR3 nucleotides read TGTGCCAGCAGCTTAGATCAGGGGTTCGGGGCTTTCTTT.

This clone was detected only a few times. The chain couples TRBV9 to TRBJ2-3; 10 bases agree with TRBD2. From germline, CDR1 is SGDLS and CDR2 YYNGEE. The ends lost 4 bases at V and 4 bases at J; junction bases unmatched: 6. CDR3 length equals 15 residues. CDR3 bases: TGTGCCAGCAGCCCTCTCAGCGGGGGGGCAGATACGCAGTATTTT. Translated: CASSPLSGGADTQYF.

A word on this clone: Relative to the germline gene, one junction end is altered; a read error may explain this. The chain is built from TRBV11-1 and TRBJ1-1; TRBD1 might be the D (6 bases). Per the germline V gene, CDR1 is SGHAT and CDR2 is FQDESV (reference sequence). The CDR3 is made up of 17 amino acids. CDR3 DNA: TGTGCCAGCAGCTTAGCCTCTCAGGGGACAAGGAACGCTGAAGCTTTCTTT. Protein sequence: CASSLASQGTRNAEAFF.

Only one count was recorded for this clone. CDR3 bases: TGCGCCAGCAGCCAAGATCCGGGACAGGGTAACACTGAAGCTTTCTTT. It specifies CASSQDPGQGNTEAFF. The rearrangement uses TRBV4-3 and TRBJ1-1, with 9 bases identical to TRBD1. The germline V gene has CDR1 LGHNA and CDR2 YSLEER. V gave up 0 bases and J gave up 2 bases; unmatched junction bases: 4. This CDR3 has 16 residues.

V usage is TRBV2 and J usage is TRBJ1-5; 9 positions match TRBD1. Germline CDR1 reads SNHLY; CDR2 reads FYNNEI. Trimming removed 6 bases from V and 1 base from J; junction bases left unmatched: 7. The CDR3 has 16 amino acids. CDR3 region: CASREDRGSSNQPQHF. The CDR3 nucleotides read TGTGCCAGCAGGGAGGACAGGGGATCGAGCAATCAGCCCCAGCATTTT.

This rearrangement joins TRBV5-1 to TRBJ2-1, with D possibly matching TRBD2 (5 bases). Germline lookup yields CDR1 SGHRS and CDR2 YFSETQ. This CDR3 contains 13 residues. V was trimmed by 2 bases and J by 10 bases, leaving 13 bases between them. CDR3 protein: CASSFSRQREQFF. The CDR3 bases are TGCGCCAGCAGCTTCAGTAGGCAGCGGGAGCAGTTCTTC.